The source of this TCR beta chain is a study of PD-1 blockade in classical Hodgkin lymphoma. As regards this clone: Its antigen is unidentified.

General observations from the study: The repertoire differences lack a defined cause, possibly disease activity or prior therapy. The authors excluded patients who started nivolumab under 1 year after ASCT.

Profiling relied on immunoSEQ multiplex PCR, and the TCRdb table lists in-frame clones only, not all of them. The sample lists some 150,000 clones; less than 80% were seen once. Germline V gene lookup returns CDR1 MNHEY and CDR2 SMNVEV (reference sequence). Trimming removed 11 bases from V and 3 bases from J; junction bases left unmatched: 29. The CDR3 has 21 residues. All trial patients relapsed after autologous stem cell transplantation. The input for sequencing was peripheral blood mononuclear cells (PBMCs), taken before the second cycle of nivolumab. The receptor was isolated from a human donor with classical Hodgkin lymphoma. The chain carries TRBV27 and TRBJ2-4; 9 bases match TRBD2. CDR3 DNA: TGTGCCGCGGCCAGCAGTTTGGTTATTTTAGGGCGGGGGGGAGGCAAAAACATTCAGTACTTC. Translating gives CAAASSLVILGRGGGKNIQYF.